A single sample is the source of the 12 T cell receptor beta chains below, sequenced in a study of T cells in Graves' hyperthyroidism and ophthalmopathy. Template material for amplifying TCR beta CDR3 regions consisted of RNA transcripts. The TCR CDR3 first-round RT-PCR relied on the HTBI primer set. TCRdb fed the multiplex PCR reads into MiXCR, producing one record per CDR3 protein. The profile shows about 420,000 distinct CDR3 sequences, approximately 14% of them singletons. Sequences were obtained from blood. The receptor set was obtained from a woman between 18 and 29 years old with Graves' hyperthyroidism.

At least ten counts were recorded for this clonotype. The CDR3 loop reads CSANRDRAADTQYF. In DNA form, the CDR3 reads TGCAGTGCTAACCGGGACCGGGCTGCAGATACGCAGTATTTT. The V call is TRBV20-1, the J call TRBJ2-3, with D perhaps being TRBD1 or TRBD2 (5 bases each). Germline V gene lookup returns CDR1 DFQATT and CDR2 SNEGSKA (reference sequence). The V end lost 4 bases, the J end lost 4 bases, and 15 bases lay between the germline ends. There are 14 residues in the CDR3.

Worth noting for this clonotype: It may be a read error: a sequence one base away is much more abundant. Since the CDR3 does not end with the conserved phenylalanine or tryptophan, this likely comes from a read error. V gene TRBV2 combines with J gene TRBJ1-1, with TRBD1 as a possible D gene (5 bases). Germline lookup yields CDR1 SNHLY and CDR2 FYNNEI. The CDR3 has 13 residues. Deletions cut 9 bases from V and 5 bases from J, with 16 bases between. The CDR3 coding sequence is TGTGCCAGTCGCAGGGCTTCGTGGACTGAAGCTTTCCTT. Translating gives CASRRASWTEAFL.

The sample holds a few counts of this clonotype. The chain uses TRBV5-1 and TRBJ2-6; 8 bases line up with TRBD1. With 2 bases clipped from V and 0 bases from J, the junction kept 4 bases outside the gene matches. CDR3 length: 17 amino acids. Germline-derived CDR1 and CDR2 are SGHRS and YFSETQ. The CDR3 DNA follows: TGCGCCAGCAGCTTAGGACAGGGACTCTCTGGGGCCAACGTCCTGACTTTC. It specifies CASSLGQGLSGANVLTF. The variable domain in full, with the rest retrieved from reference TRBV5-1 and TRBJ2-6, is KAGVTQTPRYLIKTRGQQVTLSCSPISGHRSVSWYQQTPGQGLQFLFEYFSETQRNKGNFPGRFSGRQFSNSRSEMNVSTLELGDSALYLCASSLGQGLSGANVLTFGAGSRLTVL.

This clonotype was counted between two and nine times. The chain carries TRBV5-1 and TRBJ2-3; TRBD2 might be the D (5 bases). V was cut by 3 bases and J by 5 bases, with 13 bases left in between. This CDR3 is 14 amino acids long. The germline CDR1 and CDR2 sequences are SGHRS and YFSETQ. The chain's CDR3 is CASSSTTAGDTQYF. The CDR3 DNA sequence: TGCGCCAGCAGCTCAACTACTGCGGGAGATACGCAGTATTTT.

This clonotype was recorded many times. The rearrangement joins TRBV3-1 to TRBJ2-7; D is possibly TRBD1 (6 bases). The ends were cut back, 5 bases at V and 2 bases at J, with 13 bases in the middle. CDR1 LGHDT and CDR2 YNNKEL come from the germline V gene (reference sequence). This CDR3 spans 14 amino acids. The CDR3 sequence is CASSSTGITYEQYF. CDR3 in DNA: TGTGCCAGCAGCAGTACAGGGATTACCTACGAGCAGTACTTC.

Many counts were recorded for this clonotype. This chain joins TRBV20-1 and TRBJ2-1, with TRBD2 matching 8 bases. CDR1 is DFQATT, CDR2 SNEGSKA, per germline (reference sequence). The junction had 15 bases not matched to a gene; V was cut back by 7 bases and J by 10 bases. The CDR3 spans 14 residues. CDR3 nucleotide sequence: TGCAGTGTGAGAGGCGGGGGGCCTGACTGGGAGCAGTTCTTC. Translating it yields CSVRGGGPDWEQFF.

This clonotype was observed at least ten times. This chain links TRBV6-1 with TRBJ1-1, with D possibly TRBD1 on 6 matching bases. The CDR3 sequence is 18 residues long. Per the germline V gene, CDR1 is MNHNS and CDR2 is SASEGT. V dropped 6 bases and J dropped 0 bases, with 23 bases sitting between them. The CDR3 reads CASRSLWTETRLNTEAFF. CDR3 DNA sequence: TGTGCCAGCAGATCACTCTGGACAGAGACAAGGTTGAACACTGAAGCTTTCTTT.

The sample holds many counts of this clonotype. For the CDR3, the DNA is TGTGCCAGCAGTTCACTACCCGGGACAGGTTCCACCGGGGAGCTGTTTTTT. Its protein is CASSSLPGTGSTGELFF. This chain connects TRBV28 to TRBJ2-2, with 8 bases that match TRBD1. Germline V gene sequence: CDR1 MDHEN, CDR2 SYDVKM. V lost 4 bases, J lost 4 bases, and 11 bases stayed unmatched. The CDR3 totals 17 residues.

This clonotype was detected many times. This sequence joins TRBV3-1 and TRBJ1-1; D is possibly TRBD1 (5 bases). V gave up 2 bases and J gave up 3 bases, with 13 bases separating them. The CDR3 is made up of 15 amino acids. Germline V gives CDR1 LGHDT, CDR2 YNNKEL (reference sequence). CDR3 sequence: CASSQLGGKDTEAFF. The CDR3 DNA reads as TGTGCCAGCAGCCAACTGGGGGGGAAGGACACTGAAGCTTTCTTT.

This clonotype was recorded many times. The CDR3, as DNA: TGCAGTGCTATCCCCGATACGGAGCAGTACTTC. Protein product: CSAIPDTEQYF. The chain links TRBV20-1 to TRBJ2-7; D is undetermined. The V and J ends lost 4 bases and 7 bases respectively, with 11 bases between them. The length of the CDR3 is 11 residues. Germline values: CDR1 DFQATT, CDR2 SNEGSKA (reference sequence).

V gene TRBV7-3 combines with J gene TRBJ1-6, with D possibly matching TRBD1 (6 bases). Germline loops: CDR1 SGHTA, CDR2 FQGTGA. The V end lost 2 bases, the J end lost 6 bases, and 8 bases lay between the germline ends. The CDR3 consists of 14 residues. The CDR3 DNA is TGTGCCAGCAGCTTACTCAGGGGTAATTCACCCCTCCACTTT. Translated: CASSLLRGNSPLHF. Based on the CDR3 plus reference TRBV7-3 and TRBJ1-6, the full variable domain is GAGVSQTPSNKVTEKGKYVELRCDPISGHTALYWYRQSLGQGPEFLIYFQGTGAADDSGLPNDRFFAVRPEGSVSTLKIQRTERGDSAVYLCASSLLRGNSPLHFGNGTRLTVT.

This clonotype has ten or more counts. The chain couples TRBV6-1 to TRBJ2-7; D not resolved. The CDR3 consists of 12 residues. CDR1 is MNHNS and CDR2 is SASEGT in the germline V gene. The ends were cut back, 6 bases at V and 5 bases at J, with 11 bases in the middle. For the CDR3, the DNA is TGTGCCAGCAGCTCGCTCGGCAACGAGCAGTACTTC. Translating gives CASSSLGNEQYF.